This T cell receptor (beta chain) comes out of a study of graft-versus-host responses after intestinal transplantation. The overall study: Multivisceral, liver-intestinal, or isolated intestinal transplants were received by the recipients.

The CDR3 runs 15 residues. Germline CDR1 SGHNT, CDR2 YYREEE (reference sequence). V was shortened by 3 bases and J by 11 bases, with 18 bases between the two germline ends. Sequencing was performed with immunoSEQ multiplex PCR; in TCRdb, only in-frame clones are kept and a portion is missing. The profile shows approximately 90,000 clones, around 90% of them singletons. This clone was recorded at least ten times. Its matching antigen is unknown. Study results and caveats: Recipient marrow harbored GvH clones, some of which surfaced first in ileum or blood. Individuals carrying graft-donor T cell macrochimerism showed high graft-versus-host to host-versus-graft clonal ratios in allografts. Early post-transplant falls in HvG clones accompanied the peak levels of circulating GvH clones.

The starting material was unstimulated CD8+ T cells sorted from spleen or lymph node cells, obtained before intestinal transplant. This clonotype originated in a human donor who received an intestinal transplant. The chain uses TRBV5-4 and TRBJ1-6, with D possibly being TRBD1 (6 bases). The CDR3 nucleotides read TGTGCCAGCAGCTCTGAGGGGGAGCTGGCTACACCCCTCCACTTT. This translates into CASSSEGELATPLHF. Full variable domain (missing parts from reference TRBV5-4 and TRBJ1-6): ETGVTQSPTHLIKTRGQQVTLRCSSQSGHNTVSWYQQALGQGPQFIFQYYREEENGRGNFPPRFSGLQFPNYSSELNVNALELDDSALYLCASSSEGELATPLHFGNGTRLTVT.